The rows below give T cell receptor beta chains drawn from one sample of a study of PD-1 blockade in classical Hodgkin lymphoma. Data came from immunoSEQ multiplex PCR; TCRdb stores just in-frame clones and leaves some out. The repertoire includes almost 85,000 clones, roughly 90% of them detected once, and 20% to 25% sits in the top ten. The starting material was peripheral blood mononuclear cells (PBMCs), obtained at baseline. These receptors all stem from a human donor with classical Hodgkin lymphoma. CDR3s include the opening cysteine and the closing phenylalanine or tryptophan. Each record gives: V gene, clone size, J gene, D gene, CDR3 DNA, CDR3 protein. The D gene is left open where the match is weak. Expanded clones get a size class; other rows say once, few or many, or leave the size out.

V gene: TRBV5-6; clone size: -; J gene: TRBJ1-1; D gene: TRBD1; CDR3 DNA: TGTGCCAGCAGCTTGAGGCCCACAGGGGCGGTTACTGAAGCTTTCTTT; CDR3 protein: CASSLRPTGAVTEAFF
V gene: TRBV6-1; clone size: -; J gene: TRBJ2-3; D gene: -; CDR3 DNA: TGTGCCAGCAGTGAATTAACGGACCGTCGGCCGCAGTATTTT; CDR3 protein: CASSELTDRRPQYF
V gene: TRBV19; clone size: -; J gene: TRBJ1-3; D gene: -; CDR3 DNA: TGTGCCAGTAGTACCGGGGGCGCTGGAAACACCATATATTTT; CDR3 protein: CASSTGGAGNTIYF
V gene: TRBV10-3; clone size: -; J gene: TRBJ2-5; D gene: -; CDR3 DNA: TGTGCCATCAGTGAGGGGGGCAGTTCCCTGCAGGGGACCCAGTACTTC; CDR3 protein: CAISEGGSSLQGTQYF
V gene: TRBV11-2; clone size: -; J gene: TRBJ2-7; D gene: TRBD1; CDR3 DNA: TGTGCCAGCAGCTTTGACAGGGTCGAGCAGTACTTC; CDR3 protein: CASSFDRVEQYF
V gene: TRBV28; clone size: -; J gene: TRBJ2-4; D gene: -; CDR3 DNA: TGTGCCAGCAGTTTTATGTCCCGGGGGACAAAAAACATTCAGTACTTC; CDR3 protein: CASSFMSRGTKNIQYF
V gene: TRBV7-2; clone size: -; J gene: TRBJ2-7; D gene: TRBD2; CDR3 DNA: TGTGCCAGCAGCTTACCGGGAGGGCTTGAGCAGTACTTC; CDR3 protein: CASSLPGGLEQYF
V gene: TRBV29-1; clone size: -; J gene: TRBJ2-6; D gene: -; CDR3 DNA: TGCAGCGTTCGGAGCTCTGGGGCCAACGTCCTGACTTTC; CDR3 protein: CSVRSSGANVLTF
V gene: TRBV6-5; clone size: -; J gene: TRBJ2-1; D gene: TRBD1; CDR3 DNA: TGTGCCAGCAGTTACCCTCTCGGGACAGGGGGAAATGAGCAGTTCTTC; CDR3 protein: CASSYPLGTGGNEQFF
V gene: TRBV5-4; clone size: -; J gene: TRBJ2-3; D gene: TRBD1; CDR3 DNA: TGTGCCAGCAGTCAATCCGGGGACAGAGATACGCAGTATTTT; CDR3 protein: CASSQSGDRDTQYF
V gene: TRBV13; clone size: once; J gene: TRBJ2-3; D gene: -; CDR3 DNA: TGTGCCAGCAGCCTCCCCTCCTGGGATACGCAGTATTTT; CDR3 protein: CASSLPSWDTQYF
V gene: TRBV7-9; clone size: -; J gene: TRBJ2-5; D gene: -; CDR3 DNA: TGTGCCAGCAGCTTAAATTCGGGGCGAGAGACCCAGTACTTC; CDR3 protein: CASSLNSGRETQYF
V gene: TRBV15; clone size: -; J gene: TRBJ1-1; D gene: -; CDR3 DNA: TGTGCCACCAGCAGAGATCGCGGCAGGGTGAACACTGAAGCTTTCTTT; CDR3 protein: CATSRDRGRVNTEAFF
V gene: TRBV2; clone size: -; J gene: TRBJ1-2; D gene: TRBD1; CDR3 DNA: TGTGCCAGCAGTGAAGCCCCCCCCTGGGACAGTAACTATGGCTACACCTTC; CDR3 protein: CASSEAPPWDSNYGYTF
V gene: TRBV5-6; clone size: -; J gene: TRBJ1-6; D gene: TRBD1; CDR3 DNA: TGTGCCAGCACCAAAAACCCGACAGGGGCGAATTCACCCCTCCACTTT; CDR3 protein: CASTKNPTGANSPLHF
V gene: TRBV4-1; clone size: -; J gene: TRBJ2-1; D gene: -; CDR3 DNA: TGCGCCAGCAGCCAAGAAGAATTAGCGAGAACCTACAATGAGCAGTTCTTC; CDR3 protein: CASSQEELARTYNEQFF
V gene: TRBV11-2; clone size: few; J gene: TRBJ2-1; D gene: -; CDR3 DNA: TGTGCCAGCACCATACTAGCAAGCGTACGCAATGAGCAGTTCTTC; CDR3 protein: CASTILASVRNEQFF
V gene: TRBV7-2; clone size: -; J gene: TRBJ2-7; D gene: TRBD2; CDR3 DNA: TGTGCCAGCAGCTTAGGATGGCCGGGAGGCGGTTCCTACGAGCAGTACTTC; CDR3 protein: CASSLGWPGGGSYEQYF
V gene: TRBV18; clone size: -; J gene: TRBJ1-1; D gene: -; CDR3 DNA: TGTGCCAGCTCAAGGGACCTTAGCACTGAAGCTTTCTTT; CDR3 protein: CASSRDLSTEAFF
V gene: TRBV4-1; clone size: -; J gene: TRBJ2-7; D gene: -; CDR3 DNA: TGCGCCAGCAGCCAACCTTGGGACGGAACCTACGAGCAGTACTTC; CDR3 protein: CASSQPWDGTYEQYF
V gene: TRBV6-1; clone size: once; J gene: TRBJ1-1; D gene: -; CDR3 DNA: TGTGCCAGCAGTGAAGTTGGGGGCCGGGTAACTGAAGCTTTCTTT; CDR3 protein: CASSEVGGRVTEAFF
V gene: TRBV5-1; clone size: few; J gene: TRBJ1-1; D gene: TRBD1; CDR3 DNA: TGCGCCAGCAGCCATCGGACAGGAGTGAGCACTGAAGCTTTCTTT; CDR3 protein: CASSHRTGVSTEAFF
V gene: TRBV6-5; clone size: once; J gene: TRBJ1-1; D gene: -; CDR3 DNA: TGTGCCAGCAGTTACGAAGGAGGGGTTGACACTGAAGCTTTCTTT; CDR3 protein: CASSYEGGVDTEAFF
V gene: TRBV19; clone size: -; J gene: TRBJ1-5; D gene: -; CDR3 DNA: TGTGCCAGTAGTATACCCCCCCGCAATCAGCCCCAGCATTTT; CDR3 protein: CASSIPPRNQPQHF
V gene: TRBV4-2; clone size: -; J gene: TRBJ1-4; D gene: -; CDR3 DNA: TGTGCCAGCAGCCAAGTTCAGGGGATTAATGAAAAACTGTTTTTT; CDR3 protein: CASSQVQGINEKLFF
V gene: TRBV14; clone size: -; J gene: TRBJ2-4; D gene: -; CDR3 DNA: TGTGCCAGCAGCCACTCTGACGTTCAGTACTTC; CDR3 protein: CASSHSDVQYF
V gene: TRBV14; clone size: -; J gene: TRBJ2-2; D gene: -; CDR3 DNA: TGTGCCAGCAGCCAAGCTTTGAGATACACCGGGGAGCTGTTTTTT; CDR3 protein: CASSQALRYTGELFF
V gene: TRBV13; clone size: -; J gene: TRBJ2-5; D gene: TRBD1; CDR3 DNA: TGTGCCAGCAGCGTACTTGGGACAGATCAAGAGACCCAGTACTTC; CDR3 protein: CASSVLGTDQETQYF
V gene: TRBV7-9; clone size: -; J gene: TRBJ1-1; D gene: -; CDR3 DNA: TGTGCCAGCAGCTTAGTAATCCGTGGGGAATACACTGAAGCTTTCTTT; CDR3 protein: CASSLVIRGEYTEAFF
V gene: TRBV29-1; clone size: few; J gene: TRBJ2-7; D gene: TRBD2; CDR3 DNA: TGCAGCGTTGAAGGTTTGGGACTAGCGGAAGGGAGCTCCTACGAGCAGTACTTC; CDR3 protein: CSVEGLGLAEGSSYEQYF
V gene: TRBV6-1; clone size: -; J gene: TRBJ1-3; D gene: -; CDR3 DNA: TGTGCCAGCAGTGAATGGTCAGGCTCTGGAAACACCATATATTTT; CDR3 protein: CASSEWSGSGNTIYF
V gene: TRBV4-3; clone size: few; J gene: TRBJ1-1; D gene: -; CDR3 DNA: TGCGCCAGCAGCCAAGATGGCACTGAAGCTTTCTTT; CDR3 protein: CASSQDGTEAFF
V gene: TRBV18; clone size: -; J gene: TRBJ1-2; D gene: -; CDR3 DNA: TGTGCCAGCTCACCCGGGGAGGACTATGGCTACACCTTC; CDR3 protein: CASSPGEDYGYTF
V gene: TRBV6-5; clone size: -; J gene: TRBJ1-1; D gene: -; CDR3 DNA: TGTGCCAGCGGACTGTTTGGCACTGAAGCTTTCTTT; CDR3 protein: CASGLFGTEAFF
V gene: TRBV6-5; clone size: -; J gene: TRBJ1-1; D gene: -; CDR3 DNA: TGTGCCAGCAGTTACGGGAAGAACACTGAAGCTTTCTTT; CDR3 protein: CASSYGKNTEAFF
V gene: TRBV30; clone size: -; J gene: TRBJ2-3; D gene: -; CDR3 DNA: TGTGCCTGGAGTATCTGGGGGCAGACAGATACGCAGTATTTT; CDR3 protein: CAWSIWGQTDTQYF
V gene: TRBV2; clone size: once; J gene: TRBJ2-2; D gene: -; CDR3 DNA: TGTGCCAGCAGGGTGGTGCGAGACACCGGGGAGCTGTTTTTT; CDR3 protein: CASRVVRDTGELFF
V gene: TRBV5-6; clone size: once; J gene: TRBJ2-2; D gene: -; CDR3 DNA: TGTGCCAGCAGCCAACAAGGCACCGGGGAGCTGTTTTTT; CDR3 protein: CASSQQGTGELFF
V gene: TRBV11-2; clone size: -; J gene: TRBJ1-5; D gene: TRBD1; CDR3 DNA: TGTGCCAGCAGCTTACGGGGGGACAGGGCTCAGCCCCAGCATTTT; CDR3 protein: CASSLRGDRAQPQHF
V gene: TRBV15; clone size: -; J gene: TRBJ2-1; D gene: -; CDR3 DNA: TGTGCCACCAGCGCCTCCCCATCTACTTCCTACAATGAGCAGTTCTTC; CDR3 protein: CATSASPSTSYNEQFF
V gene: TRBV30; clone size: -; J gene: TRBJ2-6; D gene: -; CDR3 DNA: TGTGCCTGGAGTCAGGGGTCTGGGGCCAACGTCCTGACTTTC; CDR3 protein: CAWSQGSGANVLTF
V gene: TRBV4-1; clone size: -; J gene: TRBJ2-5; D gene: -; CDR3 DNA: TGCGCCAGCAGCCAAGGCGGTAGCTTGGTTCAGTACTTC; CDR3 protein: CASSQGGSLVQYF
V gene: TRBV30; clone size: -; J gene: TRBJ2-6; D gene: -; CDR3 DNA: TGTGCCTGGATAAAGTTCCAGCGTGAGACCTCTGGGGCCAACGTCCTGACTTTC; CDR3 protein: CAWIKFQRETSGANVLTF
V gene: TRBV7-2; clone size: -; J gene: TRBJ2-3; D gene: -; CDR3 DNA: TGTGCCAGCAGCTTAGACGCAGATACGCAGTATTTT; CDR3 protein: CASSLDADTQYF
V gene: TRBV19; clone size: -; J gene: TRBJ1-1; D gene: -; CDR3 DNA: TGTGCCAGTAGTATTATTTACAGCGGGAACACTGAAGCTTTCTTT; CDR3 protein: CASSIIYSGNTEAFF
V gene: TRBV9; clone size: -; J gene: TRBJ2-7; D gene: -; CDR3 DNA: TGTGCCAGCAGCAGACTAGGGGGGTTCTACGAGCAGTACTTC; CDR3 protein: CASSRLGGFYEQYF
V gene: TRBV29-1; clone size: -; J gene: TRBJ1-2; D gene: -; CDR3 DNA: TGCAGCGTTATTCCCGATCCCGGCTACACCTTC; CDR3 protein: CSVIPDPGYTF
V gene: TRBV5-1; clone size: -; J gene: TRBJ2-7; D gene: -; CDR3 DNA: TGCGCCAGCACCCGGCGAGGTGGACAAACCACCTCCAACGAGCAGTACTTC; CDR3 protein: CASTRRGGQTTSNEQYF
V gene: TRBV27; clone size: -; J gene: TRBJ2-5; D gene: -; CDR3 DNA: TGTGCCAGCAGTTTGGACAGAGCACAAGAGACCCAGTACTTC; CDR3 protein: CASSLDRAQETQYF
V gene: TRBV7-9; clone size: -; J gene: TRBJ2-7; D gene: -; CDR3 DNA: TGTGCCAGCAGCGAAGCTATTAACGAGCAGTACTTC; CDR3 protein: CASSEAINEQYF
V gene: TRBV28; clone size: -; J gene: TRBJ2-7; D gene: -; CDR3 DNA: TGTGCCAGCAGTTTATTTGGCGAGCAGTACTTC; CDR3 protein: CASSLFGEQYF
V gene: TRBV6-1; clone size: -; J gene: TRBJ2-7; D gene: TRBD1; CDR3 DNA: TGTGCCAGCTTGGGACAGCCCTACGAGCAGTACTTC; CDR3 protein: CASLGQPYEQYF
V gene: TRBV10-3; clone size: -; J gene: TRBJ1-1; D gene: TRBD1; CDR3 DNA: TGTGCCATCAGTCCCCGACAGGGCGCCGAAGCTGAAGCTTTCTTT; CDR3 protein: CAISPRQGAEAEAFF
V gene: TRBV5-6; clone size: few; J gene: TRBJ2-7; D gene: -; CDR3 DNA: TGTGCCAGCAGCTTGGACAGGGCCTACGAGCAGTACTTC; CDR3 protein: CASSLDRAYEQYF
V gene: TRBV7-9; clone size: -; J gene: TRBJ1-2; D gene: -; CDR3 DNA: TGTGCCAGCAGCTCCTGGACGGGGACTGACTATGGCTACACCTTC; CDR3 protein: CASSSWTGTDYGYTF
V gene: TRBV10-3; clone size: -; J gene: TRBJ2-1; D gene: TRBD2; CDR3 DNA: TGTGCCATCAGTCCCCTCCCGACTAGCGGGAGGATCGATGAGCAGTTCTTC; CDR3 protein: CAISPLPTSGRIDEQFF
V gene: TRBV6-6; clone size: -; J gene: TRBJ1-1; D gene: -; CDR3 DNA: TGTGCCAGCAGTCAGGGCGGATCTGAAGCTTTCTTT; CDR3 protein: CASSQGGSEAFF
V gene: TRBV5-4; clone size: -; J gene: TRBJ2-1; D gene: -; CDR3 DNA: TGTGCCAGCAGCTTGGACGCGGGAACCGTCTACAATGAGCAGTTCTTC; CDR3 protein: CASSLDAGTVYNEQFF
V gene: TRBV10-3; clone size: -; J gene: TRBJ2-1; D gene: -; CDR3 DNA: TGTGCCATCAGTGTACGCGGGACCCCGGGCAATGAGCAGTTCTTC; CDR3 protein: CAISVRGTPGNEQFF
V gene: TRBV4-3; clone size: few; J gene: TRBJ2-7; D gene: -; CDR3 DNA: TGCGCCAGCAGCCAAGGACTCCTCAGGGACACCTCCTACGAGCAGTACTTC; CDR3 protein: CASSQGLLRDTSYEQYF